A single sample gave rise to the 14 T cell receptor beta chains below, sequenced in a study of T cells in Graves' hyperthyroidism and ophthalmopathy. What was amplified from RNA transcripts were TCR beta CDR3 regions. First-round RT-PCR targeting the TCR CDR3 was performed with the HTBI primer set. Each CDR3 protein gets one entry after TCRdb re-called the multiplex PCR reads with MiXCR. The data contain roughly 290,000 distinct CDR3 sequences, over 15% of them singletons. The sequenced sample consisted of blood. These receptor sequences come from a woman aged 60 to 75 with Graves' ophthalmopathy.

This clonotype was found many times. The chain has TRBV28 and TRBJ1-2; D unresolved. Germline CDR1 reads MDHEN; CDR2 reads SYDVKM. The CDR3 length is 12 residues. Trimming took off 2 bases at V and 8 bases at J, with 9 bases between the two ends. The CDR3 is CASSLEARGYTF. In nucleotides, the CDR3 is TGTGCCAGCAGTTTAGAGGCCCGCGGCTACACCTTC.

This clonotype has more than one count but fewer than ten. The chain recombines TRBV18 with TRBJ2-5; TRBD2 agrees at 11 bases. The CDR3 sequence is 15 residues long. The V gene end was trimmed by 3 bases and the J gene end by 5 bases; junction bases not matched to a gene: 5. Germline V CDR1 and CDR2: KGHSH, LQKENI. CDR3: CASSPNSGREETQYF. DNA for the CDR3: TGTGCCAGCTCACCCAATAGCGGGAGGGAGGAGACCCAGTACTTC.

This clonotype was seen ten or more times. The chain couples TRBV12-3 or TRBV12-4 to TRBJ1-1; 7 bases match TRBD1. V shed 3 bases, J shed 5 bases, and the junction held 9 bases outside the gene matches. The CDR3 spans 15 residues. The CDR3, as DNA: TGTGCCAGCAGTTTCTCACTCCTCAGGGGGACTGAAGCTTTCTTT. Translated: CASSFSLLRGTEAFF.

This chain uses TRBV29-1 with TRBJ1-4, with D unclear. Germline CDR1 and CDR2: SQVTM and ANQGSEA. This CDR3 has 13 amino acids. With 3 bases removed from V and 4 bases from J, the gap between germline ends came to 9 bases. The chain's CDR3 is CSVDLVGNEKLFF. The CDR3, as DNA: TGCAGCGTTGATTTGGTGGGTAATGAAAAACTGTTTTTT.

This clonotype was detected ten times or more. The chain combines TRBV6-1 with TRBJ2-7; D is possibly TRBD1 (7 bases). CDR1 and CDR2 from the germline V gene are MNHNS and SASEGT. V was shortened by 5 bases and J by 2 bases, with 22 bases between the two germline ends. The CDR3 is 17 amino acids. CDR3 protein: CASSYWTGRGATYEQYF. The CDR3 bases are TGTGCCAGCAGTTATTGGACCGGCAGGGGGGCGACCTACGAGCAGTACTTC.

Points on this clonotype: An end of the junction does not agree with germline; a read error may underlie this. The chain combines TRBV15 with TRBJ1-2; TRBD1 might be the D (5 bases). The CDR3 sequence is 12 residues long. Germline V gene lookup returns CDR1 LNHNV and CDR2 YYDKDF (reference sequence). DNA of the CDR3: TGTGCCGCCAGCATCGCGGGGGATGGCTACACCTTC. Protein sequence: CAASIAGDGYTF.

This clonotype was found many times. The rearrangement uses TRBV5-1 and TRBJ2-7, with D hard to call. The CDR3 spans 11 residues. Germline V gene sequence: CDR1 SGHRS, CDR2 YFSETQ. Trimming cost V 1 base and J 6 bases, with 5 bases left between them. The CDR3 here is CASSLYSEQYF. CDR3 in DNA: TGCGCCAGCAGCTTGTACTCCGAGCAGTACTTC.

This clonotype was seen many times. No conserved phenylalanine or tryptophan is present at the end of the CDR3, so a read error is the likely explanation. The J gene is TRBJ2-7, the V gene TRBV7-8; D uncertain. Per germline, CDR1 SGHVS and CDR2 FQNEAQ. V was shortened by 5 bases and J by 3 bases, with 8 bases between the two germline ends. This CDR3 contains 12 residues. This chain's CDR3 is CASSPRVYEQYL. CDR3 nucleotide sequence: TGTGCCAGCAGCCCTCGAGTCTACGAGCAGTACCTC.

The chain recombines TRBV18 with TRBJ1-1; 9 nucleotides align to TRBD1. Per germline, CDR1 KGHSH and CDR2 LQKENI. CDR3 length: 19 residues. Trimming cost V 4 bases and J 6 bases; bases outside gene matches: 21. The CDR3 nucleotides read TGTGCCAGCTCACAAACCGTCGGACAGGGGAGATTGGCGGTCGCTGAAGCTTTCTTT. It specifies CASSQTVGQGRLAVAEAFF.

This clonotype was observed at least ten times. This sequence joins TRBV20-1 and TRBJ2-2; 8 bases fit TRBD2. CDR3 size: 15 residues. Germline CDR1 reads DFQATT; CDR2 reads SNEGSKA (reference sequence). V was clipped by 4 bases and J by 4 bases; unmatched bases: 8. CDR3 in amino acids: CSAMSSGIATGELFF. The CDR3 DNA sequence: TGCAGTGCTATGAGTAGCGGGATTGCCACCGGGGAGCTGTTTTTT.

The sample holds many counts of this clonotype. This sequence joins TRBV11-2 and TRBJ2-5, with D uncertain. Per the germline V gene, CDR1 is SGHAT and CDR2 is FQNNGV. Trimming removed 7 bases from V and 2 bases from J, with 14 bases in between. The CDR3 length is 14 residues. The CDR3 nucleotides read TGTGCCAGCAATTCGCTGGCATTTCAAGAGACCCAGTACTTC. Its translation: CASNSLAFQETQYF.

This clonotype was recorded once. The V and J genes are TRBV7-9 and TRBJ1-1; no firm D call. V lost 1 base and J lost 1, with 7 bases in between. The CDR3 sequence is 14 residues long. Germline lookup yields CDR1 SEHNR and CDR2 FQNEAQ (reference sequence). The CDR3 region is CASSLEGTNTEAFF. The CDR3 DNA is TGTGCCAGCAGCTTAGAGGGAACGAACACTGAAGCTTTCTTT.

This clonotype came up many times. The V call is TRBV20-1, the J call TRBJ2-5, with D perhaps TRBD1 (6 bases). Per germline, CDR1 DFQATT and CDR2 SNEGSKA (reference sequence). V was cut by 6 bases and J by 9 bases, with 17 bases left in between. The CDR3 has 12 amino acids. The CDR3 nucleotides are TGCAGTGCAAGATCAGGACAGAGGGCCCAGTACTTC. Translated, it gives CSARSGQRAQYF.

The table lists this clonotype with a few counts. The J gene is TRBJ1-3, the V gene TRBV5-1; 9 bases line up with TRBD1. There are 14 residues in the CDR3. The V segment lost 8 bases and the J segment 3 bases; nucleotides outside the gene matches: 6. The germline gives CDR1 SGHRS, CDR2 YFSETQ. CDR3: CASPDRGGGNTIYF. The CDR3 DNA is TGCGCCAGTCCGGACAGGGGAGGTGGAAACACCATATATTTT.